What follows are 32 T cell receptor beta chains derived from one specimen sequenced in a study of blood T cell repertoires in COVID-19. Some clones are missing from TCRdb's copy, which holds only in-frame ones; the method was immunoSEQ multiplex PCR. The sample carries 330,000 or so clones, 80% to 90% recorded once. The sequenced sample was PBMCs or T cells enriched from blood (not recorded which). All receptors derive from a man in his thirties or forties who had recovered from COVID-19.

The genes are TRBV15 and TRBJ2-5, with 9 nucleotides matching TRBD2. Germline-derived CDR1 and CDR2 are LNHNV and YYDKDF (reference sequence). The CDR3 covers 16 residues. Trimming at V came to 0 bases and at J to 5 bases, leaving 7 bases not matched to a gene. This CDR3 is CATSRESSGVRETQYF. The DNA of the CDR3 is TGTGCCACCAGCAGAGAGTCTAGCGGGGTAAGGGAGACCCAGTACTTC.

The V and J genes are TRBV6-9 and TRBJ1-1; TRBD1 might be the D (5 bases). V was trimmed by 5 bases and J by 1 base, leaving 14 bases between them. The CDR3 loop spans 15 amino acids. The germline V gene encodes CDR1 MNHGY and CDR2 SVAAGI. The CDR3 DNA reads TGTGCCAGCAGTCATCCCGGCAGGGCGAACACTGAAGCTTTCTTT. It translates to CASSHPGRANTEAFF.

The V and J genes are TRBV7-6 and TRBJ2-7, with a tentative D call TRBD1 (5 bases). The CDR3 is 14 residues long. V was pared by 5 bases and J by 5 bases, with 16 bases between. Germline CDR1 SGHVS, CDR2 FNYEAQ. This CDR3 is CASSLVQGPDEQYF. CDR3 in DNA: TGTGCCAGCAGCCTAGTTCAGGGTCCTGACGAGCAGTACTTC.

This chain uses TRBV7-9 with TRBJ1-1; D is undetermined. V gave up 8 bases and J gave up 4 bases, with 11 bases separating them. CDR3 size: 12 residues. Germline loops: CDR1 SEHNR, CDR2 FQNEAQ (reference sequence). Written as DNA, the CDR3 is TGTGCCAGCCTGGTCGGGAGCACTGAAGCTTTCTTT. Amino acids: CASLVGSTEAFF.

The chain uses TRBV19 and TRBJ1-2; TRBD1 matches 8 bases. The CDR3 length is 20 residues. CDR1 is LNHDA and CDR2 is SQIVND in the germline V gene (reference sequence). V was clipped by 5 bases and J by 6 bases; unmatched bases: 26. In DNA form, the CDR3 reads TGTGCCAGTAGTCCCGGACCGGTGCCCGGGGCAGGGGGCTATCGGGATGGCTACACCTTC. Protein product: CASSPGPVPGAGGYRDGYTF.

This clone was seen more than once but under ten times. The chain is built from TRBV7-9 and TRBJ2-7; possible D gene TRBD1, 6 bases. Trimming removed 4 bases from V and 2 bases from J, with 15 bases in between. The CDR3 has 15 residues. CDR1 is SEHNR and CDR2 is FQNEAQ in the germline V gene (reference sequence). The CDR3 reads CASSSTGKAAYEQYF. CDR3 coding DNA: TGTGCCAGCAGCTCTACAGGGAAAGCGGCCTACGAGCAGTACTTC.

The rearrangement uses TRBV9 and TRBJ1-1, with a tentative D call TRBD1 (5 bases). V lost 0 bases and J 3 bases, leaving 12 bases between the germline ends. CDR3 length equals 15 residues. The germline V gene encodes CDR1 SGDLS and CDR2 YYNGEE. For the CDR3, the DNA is TGTGCCAGCAGCGTAGAGGGCAGGGAGGACACTGAAGCTTTCTTT. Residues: CASSVEGREDTEAFF.

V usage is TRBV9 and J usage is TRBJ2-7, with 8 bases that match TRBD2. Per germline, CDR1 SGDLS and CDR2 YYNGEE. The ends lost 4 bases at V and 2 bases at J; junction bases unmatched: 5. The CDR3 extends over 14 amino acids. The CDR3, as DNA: TGTGCCAGCAGCCCCCGGCGGGGGGCCTACGAGCAGTACTTC. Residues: CASSPRRGAYEQYF.

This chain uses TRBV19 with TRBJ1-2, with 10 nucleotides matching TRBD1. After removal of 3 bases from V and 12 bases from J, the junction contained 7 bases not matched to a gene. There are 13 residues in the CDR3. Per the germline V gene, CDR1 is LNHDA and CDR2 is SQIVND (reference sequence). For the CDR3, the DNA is TGTGCCAGTAGTATCGCGGGACAGGGGATCCACACCTTC. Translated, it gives CASSIAGQGIHTF.

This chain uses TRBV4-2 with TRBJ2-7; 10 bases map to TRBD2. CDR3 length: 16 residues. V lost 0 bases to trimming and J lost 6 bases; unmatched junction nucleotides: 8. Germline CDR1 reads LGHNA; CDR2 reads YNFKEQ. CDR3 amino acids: CASSQDEGAGGTEQYF. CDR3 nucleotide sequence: TGTGCCAGCAGCCAAGATGAGGGAGCGGGGGGGACCGAGCAGTACTTC.

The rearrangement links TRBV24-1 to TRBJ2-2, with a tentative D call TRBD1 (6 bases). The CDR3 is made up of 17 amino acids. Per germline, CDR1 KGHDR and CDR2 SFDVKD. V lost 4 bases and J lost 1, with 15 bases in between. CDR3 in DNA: TGTGCCACCAGTGACAACACCGGACAGAGGAACACCGGGGAGCTGTTTTTT. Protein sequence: CATSDNTGQRNTGELFF.

CDR3 in amino acids: CASSQNGIGEQYF. CDR3 sequence (DNA): TGTGCCAGCAGCCAAAACGGGATCGGAGAGCAGTACTTC. V usage is TRBV12-3 or TRBV12-4 and J usage is TRBJ2-7; the D gene is possibly TRBD2 (5 bases). Trimming removed 6 bases at V and 7 bases at J, with 16 bases between. The CDR3 totals 13 residues.

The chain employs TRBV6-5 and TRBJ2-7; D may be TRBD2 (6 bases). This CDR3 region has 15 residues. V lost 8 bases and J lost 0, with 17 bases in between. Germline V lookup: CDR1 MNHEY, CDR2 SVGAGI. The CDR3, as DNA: TGTGCCAGCCGGGAGTCAGGTGGGTCCTCCTACGAGCAGTACTTC. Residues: CASRESGGSSYEQYF.

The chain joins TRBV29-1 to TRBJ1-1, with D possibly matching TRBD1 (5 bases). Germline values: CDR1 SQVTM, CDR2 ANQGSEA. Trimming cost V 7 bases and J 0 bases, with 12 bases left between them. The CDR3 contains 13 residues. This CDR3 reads CSGCTGLNTEAFF. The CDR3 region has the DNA TGCAGCGGTTGCACAGGACTGAACACTGAAGCTTTCTTT.

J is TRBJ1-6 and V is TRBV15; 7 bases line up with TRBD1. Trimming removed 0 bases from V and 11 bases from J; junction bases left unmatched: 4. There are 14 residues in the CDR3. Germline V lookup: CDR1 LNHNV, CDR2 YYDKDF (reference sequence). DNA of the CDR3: TGTGCCACCAGCAGAGATAAGGGGGCTACACCCCTCCACTTT. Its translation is CATSRDKGATPLHF.

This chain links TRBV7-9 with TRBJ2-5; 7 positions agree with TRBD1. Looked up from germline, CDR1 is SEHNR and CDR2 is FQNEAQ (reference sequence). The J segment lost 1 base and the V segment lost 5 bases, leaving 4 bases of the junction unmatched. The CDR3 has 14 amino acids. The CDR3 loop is CASSKQGVQETQYF. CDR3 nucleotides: TGTGCCAGCAGCAAGCAGGGGGTCCAAGAGACCCAGTACTTC.

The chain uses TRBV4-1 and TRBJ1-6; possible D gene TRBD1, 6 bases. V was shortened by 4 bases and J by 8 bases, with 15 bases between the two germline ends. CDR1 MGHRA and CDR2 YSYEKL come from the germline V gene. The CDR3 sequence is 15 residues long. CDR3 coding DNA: TGCGCCAGCAGCCTTCCGGGACAAAGGGATTCACCCCTCCACTTT. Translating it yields CASSLPGQRDSPLHF.

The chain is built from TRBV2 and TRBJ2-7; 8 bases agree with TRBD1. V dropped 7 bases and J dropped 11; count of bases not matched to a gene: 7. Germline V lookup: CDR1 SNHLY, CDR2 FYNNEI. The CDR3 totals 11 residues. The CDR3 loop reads CASNQLDREYF. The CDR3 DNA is TGTGCCAGCAATCAACTGGACAGGGAGTACTTC. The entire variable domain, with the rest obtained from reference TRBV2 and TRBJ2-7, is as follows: EPEVTQTPSHQVTQMGQEVILRCVPISNHLYFYWYRQILGQKVEFLVSFYNNEISEKSEIFDDQFSVERPDGSNFTLKIRSTKLEDSAMYFCASNQLDREYFGPGTRLTVT.

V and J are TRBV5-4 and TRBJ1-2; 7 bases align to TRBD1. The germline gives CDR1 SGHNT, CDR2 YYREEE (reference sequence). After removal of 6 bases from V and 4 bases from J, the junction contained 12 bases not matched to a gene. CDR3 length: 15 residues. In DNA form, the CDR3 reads TGTGCCAGCACCCAACTCTCCCGGGACAGCTATGGCTACACCTTC. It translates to CASTQLSRDSYGYTF. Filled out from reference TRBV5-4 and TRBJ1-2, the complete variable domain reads ETGVTQSPTHLIKTRGQQVTLRCSSQSGHNTVSWYQQALGQGPQFIFQYYREEENGRGNFPPRFSGLQFPNYSSELNVNALELDDSALYLCASTQLSRDSYGYTFGSGTRLTVV.

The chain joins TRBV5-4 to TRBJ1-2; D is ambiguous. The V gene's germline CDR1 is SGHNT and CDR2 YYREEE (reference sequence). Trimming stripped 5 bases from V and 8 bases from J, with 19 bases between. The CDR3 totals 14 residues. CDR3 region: CASSPDPGEEGYTF. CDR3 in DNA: TGTGCCAGCAGTCCGGACCCCGGGGAGGAGGGCTACACCTTC.

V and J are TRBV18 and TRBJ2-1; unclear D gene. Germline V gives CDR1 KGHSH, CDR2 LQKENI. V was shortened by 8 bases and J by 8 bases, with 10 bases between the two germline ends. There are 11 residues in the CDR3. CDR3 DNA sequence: TGTGCCAGCCGACTGATGGATGAGCAGTTCTTC. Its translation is CASRLMDEQFF.

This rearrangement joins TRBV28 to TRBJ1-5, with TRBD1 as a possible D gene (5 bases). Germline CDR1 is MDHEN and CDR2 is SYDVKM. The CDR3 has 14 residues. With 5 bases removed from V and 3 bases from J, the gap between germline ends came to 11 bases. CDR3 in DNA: TGTGCCAGCAGTGCAGGGCGGACCAATCAGCCCCAGCATTTT. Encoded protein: CASSAGRTNQPQHF. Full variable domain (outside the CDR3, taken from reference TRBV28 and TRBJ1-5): DVKVTQSSRYLVKRTGEKVFLECVQDMDHENMFWYRQDPGLGLRLIYFSYDVKMKEKGDIPEGYSVSREKKERFSLILESASTNQTSMYLCASSAGRTNQPQHFGDGTRLSIL.

The CDR3 loop reads CASSLVMDKGDGYTF. The CDR3, as DNA: TGTGCCAGCAGCTTAGTAATGGACAAGGGGGATGGCTACACCTTC. The chain has TRBV7-9 and TRBJ1-2; possible D gene TRBD1, 6 bases. Germline loops: CDR1 SEHNR, CDR2 FQNEAQ (reference sequence). Between the trimmed V and J ends, which lost 1 base and 6 bases, there was a span of 15 bases. CDR3 length: 15 residues.

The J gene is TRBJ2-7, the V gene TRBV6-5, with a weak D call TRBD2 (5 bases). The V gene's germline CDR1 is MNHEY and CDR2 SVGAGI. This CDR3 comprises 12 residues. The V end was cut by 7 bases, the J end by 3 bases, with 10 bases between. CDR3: CASTGVLYEQYF. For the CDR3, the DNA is TGTGCCAGCACCGGGGTACTCTACGAGCAGTACTTC.

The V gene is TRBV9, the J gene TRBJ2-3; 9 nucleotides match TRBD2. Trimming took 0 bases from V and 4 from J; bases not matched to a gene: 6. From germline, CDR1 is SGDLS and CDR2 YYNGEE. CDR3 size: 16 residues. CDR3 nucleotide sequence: TGTGCCAGCAGCGTAGTGGTTAGCGGGGGTCCAGATACGCAGTATTTT. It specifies CASSVVVSGGPDTQYF.

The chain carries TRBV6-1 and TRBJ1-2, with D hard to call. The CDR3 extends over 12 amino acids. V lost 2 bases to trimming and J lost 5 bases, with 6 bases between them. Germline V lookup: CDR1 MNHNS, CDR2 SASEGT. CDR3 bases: TGTGCCAGCAGTGAAATCGGGTATGGCTACACCTTC. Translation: CASSEIGYGYTF.

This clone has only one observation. The CDR3 nucleotides are TGCGCCAGCAGCCGGACAGGGGACGAGGAGTTCTTC. This codes for CASSRTGDEEFF. The chain employs TRBV5-1 and TRBJ2-1, with TRBD1 matching over 9 bases. The CDR3 is made up of 12 amino acids. Germline V gene data show CDR1 as SGHRS and CDR2 as YFSETQ. Trimming took 4 bases from V and 14 from J; bases not matched to a gene: 7.

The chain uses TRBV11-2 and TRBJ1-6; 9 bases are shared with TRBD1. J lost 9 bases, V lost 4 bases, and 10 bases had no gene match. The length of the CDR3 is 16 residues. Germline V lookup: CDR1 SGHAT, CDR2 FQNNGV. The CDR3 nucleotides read TGTGCCAGCAGCTACCGTCGGACAGGGGACGGTTCACCCCTCCACTTT. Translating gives CASSYRRTGDGSPLHF.

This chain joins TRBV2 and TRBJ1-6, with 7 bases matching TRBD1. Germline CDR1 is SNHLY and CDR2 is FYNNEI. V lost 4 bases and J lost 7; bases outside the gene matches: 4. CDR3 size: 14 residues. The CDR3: CASSGRQGNSPLHF. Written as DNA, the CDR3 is TGTGCCAGCAGTGGGCGACAGGGCAATTCACCCCTCCACTTT.

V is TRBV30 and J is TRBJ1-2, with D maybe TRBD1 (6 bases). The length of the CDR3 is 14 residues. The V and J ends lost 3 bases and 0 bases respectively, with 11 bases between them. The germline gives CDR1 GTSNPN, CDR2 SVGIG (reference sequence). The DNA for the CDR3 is TGTGCCTGGAGCAGGGACACGACTAACTATGGCTACACCTTC. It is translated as CAWSRDTTNYGYTF.

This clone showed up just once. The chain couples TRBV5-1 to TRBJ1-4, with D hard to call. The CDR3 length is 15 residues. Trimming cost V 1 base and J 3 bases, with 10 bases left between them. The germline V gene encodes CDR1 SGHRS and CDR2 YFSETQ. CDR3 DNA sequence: TGCGCCAGCAGCTTGCCTCGGGGAGCTAATGAAAAACTGTTTTTT. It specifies CASSLPRGANEKLFF.

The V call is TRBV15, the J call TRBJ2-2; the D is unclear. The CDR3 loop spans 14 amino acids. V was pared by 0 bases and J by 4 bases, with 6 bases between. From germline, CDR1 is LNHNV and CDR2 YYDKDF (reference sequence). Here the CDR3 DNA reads TGTGCCACCAGCAGAGAAATCGGCACCGGGGAGCTGTTTTTT. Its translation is CATSREIGTGELFF.